The 10 T cell receptor beta chains below were found in one sample sequenced in a study of T-cell reconstitution after alpha-beta-depleted transplantation in children. As it was prepared, the TCRbeta library received unique molecular identifiers. TCRdb ran MiXCR on the PCR reads and lists one entry per CDR3 protein. This sample has roughly 300,000 distinct CDR3 sequences, with 11% found just once. The source material was peripheral blood, sampled 180 days after TCRalphabeta/CD19-depleted stem cell transplant. These receptors were obtained from a male patient between 2 and 15 years old who had a stem cell transplant for chronic granulomatous disease, so the T cells may come from the graft donor.

Regarding this clonotype: A much larger clone sits a single nucleotide away, making a read error possible. This sequence joins TRBV5-1 and TRBJ2-3; perhaps TRBD2 as D (6 bases). The CDR3 covers 16 residues. Germline CDR1 is SGHRS and CDR2 is YFSETQ. CDR3 bases: TGCGCCAGCAGCATCGGTGGAGGGAGGCTCACAGATAAGCAGTATTTT. Its translation: CASSIGGGRLTDKQYF.

This clonotype was seen at least ten times. In DNA, the CDR3 is TGTGCCAGCAGGCAAGAAAAACTGTTTTTT. Translating it yields CASRQEKLFF. The chain is built from TRBV28 and TRBJ1-4; D is unclear. Trimming shortened V by 6 bases and J by 8 bases, and 4 bases separated the two germline ends. Germline V gene data show CDR1 as MDHEN and CDR2 as SYDVKM. This CDR3 spans 10 amino acids.

This clonotype was counted between two and nine times. The V and J genes are TRBV18 and TRBJ2-3; perhaps TRBD1 as D (5 bases). V was shortened by 5 bases and J by 5 bases, with 8 bases between the two germline ends. Per the germline V gene, CDR1 is KGHSH and CDR2 is LQKENI. CDR3 length equals 12 residues. The CDR3: CASSRGGDTQYF. The CDR3 DNA reads as TGTGCCAGCTCAAGGGGTGGAGATACGCAGTATTTT.

This clonotype was seen a handful of times. The junction departs from germline at one end; a sequencing error may be responsible. V gene TRBV29-1 combines with J gene TRBJ2-1, with unresolved D. This CDR3 has 11 amino acids. Germline-derived CDR1 and CDR2 are SQVTM and ANQGSEA. Here the CDR3 DNA reads TGCAGCGTATCCTCCCACAATGAGCAGTTCTTC. This codes for CSVSSHNEQFF.

This clonotype occurred many times. J is TRBJ1-5 and V is TRBV18; 10 nucleotides agree with TRBD1. CDR3 size: 15 residues. J lost 2 bases, V lost 5 bases, and 3 bases had no gene match. Germline V gene lookup returns CDR1 KGHSH and CDR2 LQKENI. The CDR3 sequence is CASSTTGGGNQPQHF. The CDR3 DNA reads TGTGCCAGCTCAACGACAGGGGGCGGCAATCAGCCCCAGCATTTT. The variable domain in full, completed from reference TRBV18 and TRBJ1-5, reads NAGVMQNPRHLVRRRGQEARLRCSPMKGHSHVYWYRQLPEEGLKFMVYLQKENIIDESGMPKERFSAEFPKEGPSILRIQQVVRGDSAAYFCASSTTGGGNQPQHFGDGTRLSIL.

In its sample, this clonotype was seen many times. The genes are TRBV7-6 and TRBJ2-7, with D tentatively TRBD2 (5 bases). Germline loops: CDR1 SGHVS, CDR2 FNYEAQ. V was shortened by 2 bases and J by 2 bases, with 7 bases between the two germline ends. The length of the CDR3 is 13 residues. CDR3 sequence: CASSLTGAYEQYF. The CDR3 coding sequence is TGTGCCAGCAGCTTAACCGGGGCCTACGAGCAGTACTTC.

This clonotype appeared many times. This chain connects TRBV29-1 to TRBJ2-3, with 9 bases identical to TRBD2. Germline values: CDR1 SQVTM, CDR2 ANQGSEA. The ends lost 7 bases at V and 6 bases at J; junction bases unmatched: 11. This CDR3 is built from 14 residues. The CDR3 region has the DNA TGCAGCGGGATTGGCGGGAGGGCCTCGGATACGCAGTATTTT. Protein sequence: CSGIGGRASDTQYF.

In its sample, this clonotype was seen many times. V gene TRBV5-1 combines with J gene TRBJ2-7, with a tentative D call TRBD1 (6 bases). With 4 bases removed from V and 2 bases from J, the gap between germline ends came to 16 bases. This CDR3 contains 15 residues. Germline CDR1 and CDR2: SGHRS and YFSETQ. CDR3 protein: CASSPGHRNPYEQYF. The CDR3 coding sequence is TGCGCCAGCAGCCCGGGACACCGAAACCCCTACGAGCAGTACTTC.

The sample holds many counts of this clonotype. V is TRBV29-1 and J is TRBJ1-2; D not certain. This CDR3 has 12 amino acids. Germline V gives CDR1 SQVTM, CDR2 ANQGSEA. The V gene lost 4 bases and the J gene lost 3 bases, with 9 bases spanning the gap. CDR3 residues: CSVGRIDYGYTF. The CDR3 nucleotides are TGCAGCGTTGGACGAATAGACTATGGCTACACCTTC.

This clonotype came up many times. The J gene is TRBJ2-2, the V gene TRBV5-1, with 12 nucleotides matching TRBD2. CDR1 is SGHRS and CDR2 is YFSETQ in the germline V gene. J lost 2 bases, V lost 4 bases, and 3 bases had no gene match. The CDR3 extends over 16 amino acids. The chain's CDR3 is CASSLLAGGNTGELFF. CDR3 nucleotides: TGCGCCAGCAGCCTACTAGCGGGAGGTAACACCGGGGAGCTGTTTTTT.